The T cell receptor (beta chain) under discussion was sequenced for a study of cytomegalovirus exposure and HLA in healthy donors. The study, taken as a whole, reports: Listed as cytomegalovirus-associated were about 160 TCR beta chains.

Samples came from healthy bone marrow donors. This CDR3 is 14 amino acids long. Losses at the gene ends were 6 bases for V and 2 bases for J; bases not matched to a gene: 4. Germline V lookup: CDR1 MNHNY, CDR2 SVGAGI (reference sequence). Of note for this clone: Its antigen remains unknown.

Primers included in the PCR were 60 Vbeta and 13 Jbeta primers. Profiling relied on immunoSEQ multiplex PCR, and the TCRdb table lists in-frame clones only, not all of them. The sample lists 150,000 to 200,000 clones; around 75% were seen once. The chain combines TRBV6-6 with TRBJ2-3, with 8 bases matching TRBD2. Sequences were obtained from PBMCs. The receptor's source is a man younger than 35 in good health and CMV-seropositive. The CDR3 nucleotides are TGTGCCAGCAGCTTAGCGGGGTTCACAGATACGCAGTATTTT. Translation gives CASSLAGFTDTQYF.